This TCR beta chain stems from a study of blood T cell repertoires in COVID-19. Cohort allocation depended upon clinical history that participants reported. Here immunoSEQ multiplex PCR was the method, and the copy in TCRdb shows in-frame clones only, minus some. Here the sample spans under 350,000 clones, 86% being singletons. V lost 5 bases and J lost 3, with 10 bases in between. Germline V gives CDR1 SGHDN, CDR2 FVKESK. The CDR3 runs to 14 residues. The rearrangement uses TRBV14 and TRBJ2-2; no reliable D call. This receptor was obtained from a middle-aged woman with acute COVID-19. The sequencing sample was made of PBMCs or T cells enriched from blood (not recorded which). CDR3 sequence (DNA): TGTGCCAGCAGCACCCGACTCGACACCGGGGAGCTGTTTTTT. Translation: CASSTRLDTGELFF.